The entry below describes one T cell receptor beta chain. Its antigen remains unknown. This sample was included in a study of cytomegalovirus exposure and HLA in healthy donors. TCRdb keeps only in-frame clones here, not all; method: immunoSEQ multiplex PCR. The top ten clones hold around 0.9% of a sample with some 60,000 clones, approximately 96% of them seen once. Study results and caveats: Overall, around 160 TCR beta chains were annotated as cytomegalovirus-associated.

Germline-derived CDR1 and CDR2 are SQVTM and ANQGSEA. V shed 5 bases, J shed 2 bases, and the junction held 7 bases outside the gene matches. This CDR3 contains 15 residues. The sequenced material came from PBMCs. The receptor comes from a man aged 18 to 29 in good health and CMV-seronegative. V usage is TRBV29-1 and J usage is TRBJ2-5; 11 bases agree with TRBD2. The CDR3, as DNA: TGCAGCGTTCAGCGAGCTAGCGGGAGGCAAGAGACCCAGTACTTC. This translates into CSVQRASGRQETQYF.